Given below is one T cell receptor (beta chain) in context. Its antigen remains unknown. The data were obtained in a study of radiotherapy plus CTLA-4 blockade in lung cancer. For the study at large: Under 20% of enrolled patients responded objectively, and 31% had disease control. Study-level results: Subsequent to radiotherapy plus ipilimumab, tumor-derived TCR clones underwent expansion in blood.

Clones were sequenced by immunoSEQ multiplex PCR, and TCRdb holds only the in-frame ones, with some missing. This table has some 94,000 clones, roughly 80% appearing once. Germline loops: CDR1 SNHLY, CDR2 FYNNEI. This CDR3 region has 15 residues. V was clipped by 6 bases and J by 8 bases; unmatched bases: 7. Chemo-refractory metastatic non-small-cell lung cancer patients underwent focal radiation alongside CTLA-4 blockade with ipilimumab. The rearrangement uses TRBV2 and TRBJ2-1; 13 bases fit TRBD2. The sequenced sample was peripheral blood, obtained from a patient treated with radiotherapy plus ipilimumab. The receptor's source is a human donor with non-small cell lung cancer that progressed on radiotherapy plus ipilimumab. Written as DNA, the CDR3 is TGTGCCAGCAGCCGCACTAGCGGGAGGGTACATGAGCAGTTCTTC. This gives the protein CASSRTSGRVHEQFF.